A selection of T cell receptor beta chains follows, all from one sample in a study of shared clonotypes between healthy human individuals. The assay was immunoSEQ multiplex PCR, and TCRdb's table has in-frame clones only and misses some. The sample has over a million clones, approximately 68% seen once. Sequencing was carried out using memory CD4+ T cells sorted from blood. The source of these receptors is a man between 18 and 35 years old in good health. Both conserved end residues are part of each CDR3. Fields, in order: clone size, D gene, V gene, J gene, CDR3 protein, CDR3 DNA. D genes are given only for firm matches. Some rows have no size entry. The others give once, few or many, or a class for an expanded clone.

abundance: -; d_gene: -; v_gene: TRBV2; j_gene: TRBJ1-1; CDR3aa: CASRQANTEAFF; CDR3nt: TGTGCCAGCAGACAGGCGAACACTGAAGCTTTCTTT
abundance: few; d_gene: -; v_gene: TRBV29-1; j_gene: TRBJ1-2; CDR3aa: CSVEMGGPYGYTF; CDR3nt: TGCAGCGTTGAAATGGGGGGCCCCTATGGCTACACCTTC
abundance: -; d_gene: -; v_gene: TRBV10-1; j_gene: TRBJ2-2; CDR3aa: CATSKNTGELFF; CDR3nt: TGCGCCACCTCAAAGAACACCGGGGAGCTGTTTTTT
abundance: -; d_gene: TRBD1; v_gene: TRBV18; j_gene: TRBJ2-3; CDR3aa: CASSRTGVEDTQYF; CDR3nt: TGTGCCAGCTCACGTACAGGGGTTGAAGATACGCAGTATTTT
abundance: -; d_gene: TRBD2; v_gene: TRBV4-1; j_gene: TRBJ2-3; CDR3aa: CASSQGLLAGGPWADTQYF; CDR3nt: TGCGCCAGCAGCCAAGGCCTTCTAGCGGGAGGGCCTTGGGCAGATACGCAGTATTTT
abundance: -; d_gene: -; v_gene: TRBV28; j_gene: TRBJ2-1; CDR3aa: CASNPTGLDSGEQFF; CDR3nt: TGTGCCAGCAACCCTACAGGGCTTGATTCGGGTGAGCAGTTCTTC
abundance: once; d_gene: -; v_gene: TRBV11-2; j_gene: TRBJ2-7; CDR3aa: CASSRGSGTGTYEQYF; CDR3nt: TGTGCCAGCAGCCGAGGATCCGGGACTGGTACCTACGAGCAGTACTTC
abundance: -; d_gene: -; v_gene: TRBV7-2; j_gene: TRBJ1-1; CDR3aa: CASSLGGRGNTEAFF; CDR3nt: TGTGCCAGCAGCTTAGGGGGCAGGGGGAACACTGAAGCTTTCTTT
abundance: -; d_gene: -; v_gene: TRBV18; j_gene: TRBJ1-3; CDR3aa: CASSPITGTGFGNTIYF; CDR3nt: TGTGCCAGCTCACCTATTACCGGAACAGGGTTCGGAAACACCATATATTTT
abundance: -; d_gene: TRBD1; v_gene: TRBV5-5; j_gene: TRBJ1-6; CDR3aa: CASSLEGGGGSPLHF; CDR3nt: TGTGCCAGCAGCTTGGAGGGAGGGGGCGGATCACCCCTCCACTTT
abundance: many; d_gene: -; v_gene: TRBV9; j_gene: TRBJ1-3; CDR3aa: CASSVAGAFGNTIYF; CDR3nt: TGTGCCAGCAGCGTAGCAGGGGCGTTTGGAAACACCATATATTTT
abundance: -; d_gene: -; v_gene: TRBV19; j_gene: TRBJ1-5; CDR3aa: CASRAEGNQPQHF; CDR3nt: TGTGCCAGTAGAGCAGAAGGCAATCAGCCCCAGCATTTT
abundance: -; d_gene: -; v_gene: TRBV4-1; j_gene: TRBJ1-6; CDR3aa: CASSQGGTGNSPLHF; CDR3nt: TGCGCCAGCAGCCAAGGGGGGACTGGGAATTCACCCCTCCACTTT
abundance: once; d_gene: TRBD1; v_gene: TRBV28; j_gene: TRBJ1-2; CDR3aa: CASSFSGTGGNYGYTF; CDR3nt: TGTGCCAGCAGTTTCTCTGGGACAGGGGGGAACTATGGCTACACCTTC
abundance: -; d_gene: -; v_gene: TRBV7-6; j_gene: TRBJ2-3; CDR3aa: CASSPPRKGYTDTQYF; CDR3nt: TGTGCCAGCAGCCCACCCCGGAAAGGGTACACAGATACGCAGTATTTT
abundance: -; d_gene: -; v_gene: TRBV18; j_gene: TRBJ1-1; CDR3aa: CASSPPGDMNTEAFF; CDR3nt: TGTGCCAGCTCACCACCGGGGGACATGAACACTGAAGCTTTCTTT
abundance: -; d_gene: -; v_gene: TRBV5-6; j_gene: TRBJ1-6; CDR3aa: CASRDLRDAPLHF; CDR3nt: TGTGCCAGCAGGGACCTCAGGGATGCACCCCTCCACTTT
abundance: -; d_gene: -; v_gene: TRBV6-1; j_gene: TRBJ1-3; CDR3aa: CASSADGAWGNTIYF; CDR3nt: TGTGCCAGCAGTGCCGACGGGGCATGGGGAAACACCATATATTTT
abundance: -; d_gene: TRBD1; v_gene: TRBV11-1; j_gene: TRBJ2-5; CDR3aa: CASSPGQGRETQYF; CDR3nt: TGTGCCAGCAGCCCTGGACAGGGTCGGGAGACCCAGTACTTC
abundance: -; d_gene: -; v_gene: TRBV4-1; j_gene: TRBJ1-3; CDR3aa: CASSQAIGENTIYF; CDR3nt: TGCGCCAGCAGCCAGGCTATAGGGGAAAACACCATATATTTT
abundance: -; d_gene: -; v_gene: TRBV6-1; j_gene: TRBJ2-7; CDR3aa: CASSVAGIWDF; CDR3nt: TGTGCCAGCAGTGTAGCCGGCATTTGGGACTTC
abundance: few; d_gene: -; v_gene: TRBV13; j_gene: TRBJ2-2; CDR3aa: CASSRFGREYGELFF; CDR3nt: TGTGCCAGCTCCCGGTTCGGTAGGGAGTACGGGGAGCTGTTTTTT
abundance: -; d_gene: -; v_gene: TRBV11-2; j_gene: TRBJ1-5; CDR3aa: CASSLAGVGGNQPQHF; CDR3nt: TGTGCCAGCAGCTTAGCAGGGGTGGGGGGTAATCAGCCCCAGCATTTT
abundance: few; d_gene: -; v_gene: TRBV30; j_gene: TRBJ2-7; CDR3aa: CAWSKGPRTYEQYF; CDR3nt: TGTGCCTGGAGTAAAGGGCCGCGGACCTACGAGCAGTACTTC
abundance: -; d_gene: -; v_gene: TRBV5-6; j_gene: TRBJ2-7; CDR3aa: CASSLPASYEQYF; CDR3nt: TGTGCCAGCAGCTTGCCCGCCTCCTACGAGCAGTACTTC
abundance: -; d_gene: TRBD1; v_gene: TRBV12-5; j_gene: TRBJ1-6; CDR3aa: CASGLGYRGSNSPLHF; CDR3nt: TGTGCTAGTGGTTTGGGTTACAGGGGAAGCAATTCACCCCTCCACTTT
abundance: -; d_gene: TRBD2; v_gene: TRBV5-1; j_gene: TRBJ2-3; CDR3aa: CASSMTSGRFTDTQYF; CDR3nt: TGCGCCAGCAGCATGACTAGCGGGAGGTTCACAGATACGCAGTATTTT
abundance: -; d_gene: -; v_gene: TRBV10-1; j_gene: TRBJ1-1; CDR3aa: CASSGGTANTEAFF; CDR3nt: TGCGCCAGCAGTGGAGGGACGGCGAACACTGAAGCTTTCTTT
abundance: -; d_gene: TRBD1; v_gene: TRBV5-4; j_gene: TRBJ1-2; CDR3aa: CASSFPGQGRYGYTF; CDR3nt: TGTGCCAGCAGCTTTCCGGGACAGGGGCGCTATGGCTACACCTTC
abundance: -; d_gene: -; v_gene: TRBV28; j_gene: TRBJ1-5; CDR3aa: CASTPGVRRVIHQPQHF; CDR3nt: TGTGCCAGCACCCCCGGTGTCCGACGGGTTATCCATCAGCCCCAGCATTTT
abundance: -; d_gene: -; v_gene: TRBV29-1; j_gene: TRBJ2-2; CDR3aa: CSGMPGPNTGELFF; CDR3nt: TGCAGCGGAATGCCGGGACCGAACACCGGGGAGCTGTTTTTT
abundance: once; d_gene: TRBD2; v_gene: TRBV5-6; j_gene: TRBJ2-2; CDR3aa: CASSLLTSGNTGELFF; CDR3nt: TGTGCCAGCAGCTTGTTAACTAGCGGTAACACCGGGGAGCTGTTTTTT
abundance: -; d_gene: -; v_gene: TRBV9; j_gene: TRBJ2-6; CDR3aa: CASSVGQSSGANVLTF; CDR3nt: TGTGCCAGCAGCGTAGGACAGAGCTCTGGGGCCAACGTCCTGACTTTC
abundance: -; d_gene: -; v_gene: TRBV10-3; j_gene: TRBJ2-7; CDR3aa: CAISESIQQDEQYF; CDR3nt: TGTGCCATCAGTGAGTCGATACAACAAGACGAGCAGTACTTC
abundance: -; d_gene: -; v_gene: TRBV5-4; j_gene: TRBJ1-1; CDR3aa: CASSLGRENTEAFF; CDR3nt: TGTGCCAGCAGCTTGGGCAGGGAGAACACTGAAGCTTTCTTT
abundance: -; d_gene: -; v_gene: TRBV6-4; j_gene: TRBJ1-1; CDR3aa: CASSYQGKNTEAFF; CDR3nt: TGTGCCAGCAGTTATCAGGGTAAGAACACTGAAGCTTTCTTT
abundance: -; d_gene: -; v_gene: TRBV7-3; j_gene: TRBJ1-5; CDR3aa: CASSKREEGQPQHF; CDR3nt: TGTGCCAGCAGCAAAAGGGAGGAGGGACAGCCCCAGCATTTT
abundance: few; d_gene: -; v_gene: TRBV5-5; j_gene: TRBJ1-6; CDR3aa: CASSLASYNSPLHF; CDR3nt: TGTGCCAGCAGCTTGGCCAGCTATAATTCACCCCTCCACTTT
abundance: -; d_gene: -; v_gene: TRBV6-5; j_gene: TRBJ1-4; CDR3aa: CASSYLTGVGEKLFF; CDR3nt: TGTGCCAGCAGTTACCTAACGGGGGTTGGTGAAAAACTGTTTTTT
abundance: -; d_gene: -; v_gene: TRBV11-2; j_gene: TRBJ1-6; CDR3aa: CASSLSSTSSPLHF; CDR3nt: TGTGCCAGCAGCTTATCATCTACGTCGTCACCCCTCCACTTT
abundance: -; d_gene: -; v_gene: TRBV7-2; j_gene: TRBJ1-3; CDR3aa: CASSLRVDTIYF; CDR3nt: TGTGCCAGCAGCTTAAGGGTGGACACCATATATTTT
abundance: few; d_gene: -; v_gene: TRBV20-1; j_gene: TRBJ1-2; CDR3aa: CSAMVNYGYTF; CDR3nt: TGCAGTGCTATGGTAAACTATGGCTACACCTTC
abundance: -; d_gene: TRBD1; v_gene: TRBV18; j_gene: TRBJ1-2; CDR3aa: CASSPPGQGDYGYTF; CDR3nt: TGTGCCAGCTCACCTCCGGGACAGGGCGACTATGGCTACACCTTC
abundance: -; d_gene: -; v_gene: TRBV18; j_gene: TRBJ2-2; CDR3aa: CASSPPGRTGELFF; CDR3nt: TGTGCCAGCTCACCACCGGGGAGAACCGGGGAGCTGTTTTTT
abundance: -; d_gene: TRBD1; v_gene: TRBV6-6; j_gene: TRBJ1-2; CDR3aa: CASSPDRENGYTF; CDR3nt: TGTGCCAGCAGTCCGGACAGGGAAAATGGCTACACCTTC
abundance: few; d_gene: TRBD2; v_gene: TRBV7-9; j_gene: TRBJ2-1; CDR3aa: CASSLAHGGRANEQFF; CDR3nt: TGTGCCAGCAGCTTAGCGCACGGCGGGAGGGCAAATGAGCAGTTCTTC
abundance: -; d_gene: -; v_gene: TRBV28; j_gene: TRBJ2-1; CDR3aa: CASRKYNEQFF; CDR3nt: TGTGCCAGCAGAAAATACAATGAGCAGTTCTTC
abundance: -; d_gene: -; v_gene: TRBV14; j_gene: TRBJ1-3; CDR3aa: CASADAGNTIYF; CDR3nt: TGTGCCAGCGCCGACGCTGGAAACACCATATATTTT
abundance: -; d_gene: -; v_gene: TRBV5-5; j_gene: TRBJ1-1; CDR3aa: CASSLARVVNTEAFF; CDR3nt: TGTGCCAGCAGCTTGGCAAGGGTAGTTAACACTGAAGCTTTCTTT
abundance: few; d_gene: -; v_gene: TRBV30; j_gene: TRBJ1-1; CDR3aa: CAWGQDTEAFF; CDR3nt: TGTGCCTGGGGGCAGGACACTGAAGCTTTCTTT
abundance: -; d_gene: TRBD2; v_gene: TRBV2; j_gene: TRBJ2-1; CDR3aa: CASSESGLELYEQFF; CDR3nt: TGTGCCAGCAGTGAATCTGGACTAGAATTATATGAGCAGTTCTTC
abundance: -; d_gene: TRBD1; v_gene: TRBV18; j_gene: TRBJ2-5; CDR3aa: CASSPLVPRTGGRETQYF; CDR3nt: TGTGCCAGCTCACCCTTAGTCCCCCGGACAGGGGGCCGAGAGACCCAGTACTTC
abundance: -; d_gene: TRBD2; v_gene: TRBV2; j_gene: TRBJ2-3; CDR3aa: CASSVTSGGSGTDTQYF; CDR3nt: TGTGCCAGCAGTGTGACTAGCGGGGGGAGTGGGACAGATACGCAGTATTTT
abundance: -; d_gene: -; v_gene: TRBV5-1; j_gene: TRBJ2-1; CDR3aa: CASSSTGPPYNEQFF; CDR3nt: TGCGCCAGCAGCTCCACGGGGCCACCTTACAATGAGCAGTTCTTC
abundance: -; d_gene: TRBD1; v_gene: TRBV5-6; j_gene: TRBJ2-7; CDR3aa: CASSAGTGYYEQYF; CDR3nt: TGTGCCAGCAGTGCCGGGACAGGGTACTACGAGCAGTACTTC
abundance: -; d_gene: -; v_gene: TRBV5-8; j_gene: TRBJ2-3; CDR3aa: CASSLAVNTQYF; CDR3nt: TGTGCCAGCAGCTTGGCCGTCAATACGCAGTATTTT
abundance: -; d_gene: TRBD2; v_gene: TRBV7-2; j_gene: TRBJ2-3; CDR3aa: CASTQRGLAGTPDF; CDR3nt: TGTGCCAGCACCCAGAGGGGACTAGCGGGCACCCCGGATTTT
abundance: once; d_gene: -; v_gene: TRBV4-3; j_gene: TRBJ1-2; CDR3aa: CASSQDTDYGYTF; CDR3nt: TGCGCCAGCAGCCAAGATACAGACTATGGCTACACCTTC
abundance: -; d_gene: -; v_gene: TRBV4-1; j_gene: TRBJ1-2; CDR3aa: CASSQGENNYGYTF; CDR3nt: TGCGCCAGCAGCCAAGGTGAAAATAACTATGGCTACACCTTC
abundance: -; d_gene: TRBD2; v_gene: TRBV7-2; j_gene: TRBJ2-7; CDR3aa: CASSPTTGTRIEQYF; CDR3nt: TGTGCCAGCAGCCCAACTACCGGGACTAGGATCGAGCAGTACTTC